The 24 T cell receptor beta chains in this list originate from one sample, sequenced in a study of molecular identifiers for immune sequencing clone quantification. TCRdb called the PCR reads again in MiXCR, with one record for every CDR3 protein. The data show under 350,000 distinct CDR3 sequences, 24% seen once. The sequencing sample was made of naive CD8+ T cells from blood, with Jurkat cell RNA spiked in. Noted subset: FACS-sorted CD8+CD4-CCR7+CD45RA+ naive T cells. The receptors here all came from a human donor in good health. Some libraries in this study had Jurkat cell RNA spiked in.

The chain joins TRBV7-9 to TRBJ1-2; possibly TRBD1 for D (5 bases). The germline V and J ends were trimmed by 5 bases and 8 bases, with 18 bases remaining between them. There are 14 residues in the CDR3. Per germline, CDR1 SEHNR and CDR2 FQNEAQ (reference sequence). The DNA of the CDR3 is TGTGCCAGCAGCCCATCCCCGGGACCGGGGGGCTACACCTTC. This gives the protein CASSPSPGPGGYTF.

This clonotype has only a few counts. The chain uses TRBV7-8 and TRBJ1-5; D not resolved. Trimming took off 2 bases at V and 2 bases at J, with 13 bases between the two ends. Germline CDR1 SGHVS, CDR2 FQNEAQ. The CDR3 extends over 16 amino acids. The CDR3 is CASSLNRFGRNQPQHF. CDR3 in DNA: TGTGCCAGCAGCTTAAATAGATTCGGCCGCAATCAGCCCCAGCATTTT.

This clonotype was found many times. The CDR3 DNA follows: TGTGCCAGCAGCTTACCCGAACAGGACCTCTTCAGTACAGATACGCAGTATTTT. Its translation is CASSLPEQDLFSTDTQYF. This chain joins TRBV7-8 and TRBJ2-3; TRBD1 is a possible D gene (5 bases). V lost 2 bases, J lost 3 bases, and 21 bases lay in between. Germline lookup yields CDR1 SGHVS and CDR2 FQNEAQ. CDR3 length equals 18 residues.

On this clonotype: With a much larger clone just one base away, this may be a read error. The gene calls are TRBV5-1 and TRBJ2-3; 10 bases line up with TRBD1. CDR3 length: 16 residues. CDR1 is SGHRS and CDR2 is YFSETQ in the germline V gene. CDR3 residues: CASSGDRGPSTDTQDF. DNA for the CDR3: TGCGCCAGCAGCGGGGACAGGGGCCCTAGCACAGATACGCAGGATTTT.

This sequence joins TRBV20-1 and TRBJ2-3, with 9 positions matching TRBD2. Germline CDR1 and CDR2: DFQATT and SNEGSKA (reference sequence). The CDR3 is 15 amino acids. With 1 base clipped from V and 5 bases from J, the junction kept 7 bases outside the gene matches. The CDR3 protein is CSARGAGGSGDTQYF. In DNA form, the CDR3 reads TGCAGTGCTAGAGGAGCGGGGGGATCGGGAGATACGCAGTATTTT.

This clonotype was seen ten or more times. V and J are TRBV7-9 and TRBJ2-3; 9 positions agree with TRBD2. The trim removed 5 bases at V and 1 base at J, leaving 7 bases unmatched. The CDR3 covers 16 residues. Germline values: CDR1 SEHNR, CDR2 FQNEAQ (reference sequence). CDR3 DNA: TGTGCCAGCAGCGCCCGGACTAGCGAGGGCACAGATACGCAGTATTTT. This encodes CASSARTSEGTDTQYF.

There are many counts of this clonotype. The CDR3 loop reads CASSLIAGVETQYF. In nucleotides, the CDR3 is TGTGCCAGCAGCCTTATCGCGGGGGTCGAGACCCAGTACTTC. The J gene is TRBJ2-5, the V gene TRBV14; 7 nucleotides line up with TRBD2. V gave up 4 bases and J gave up 5 bases; unmatched junction bases: 7. Per germline, CDR1 SGHDN and CDR2 FVKESK. The CDR3 is 14 amino acids.

CDR3 DNA sequence: TGTGCCACCAGCAAGGACTACACTCACACGAACACCGGGGAGCTGTTTTTT. Translated: CATSKDYTHTNTGELFF. The rearrangement links TRBV15 to TRBJ2-2, with D possibly matching TRBD2 (6 bases). Germline CDR1 LNHNV, CDR2 YYDKDF (reference sequence). CDR3 length equals 17 residues. V was cut by 4 bases and J by 0 bases, with 15 bases left in between.

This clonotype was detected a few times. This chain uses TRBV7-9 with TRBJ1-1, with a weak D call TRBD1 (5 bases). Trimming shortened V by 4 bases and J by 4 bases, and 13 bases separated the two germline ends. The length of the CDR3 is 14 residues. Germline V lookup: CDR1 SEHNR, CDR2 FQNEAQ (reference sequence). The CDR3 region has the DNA TGTGCCAGCAGCTCCGAACTGGGACCCACTGAAGCTTTCTTT. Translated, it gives CASSSELGPTEAFF. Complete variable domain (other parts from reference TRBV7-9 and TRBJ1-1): DTGVSQNPRHKITKRGQNVTFRCDPISEHNRLYWYRQTLGQGPEFLTYFQNEAQLEKSRLLSDRFSAERPKGSFSTLEIQRTEQGDSAMYLCASSSELGPTEAFFGQGTRLTVV.

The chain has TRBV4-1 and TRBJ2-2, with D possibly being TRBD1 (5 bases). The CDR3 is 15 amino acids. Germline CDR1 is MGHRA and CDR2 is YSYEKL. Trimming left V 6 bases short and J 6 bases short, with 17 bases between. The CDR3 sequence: CASSLDQGSAGELFF. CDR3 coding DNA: TGCGCCAGCAGTCTAGACCAGGGCTCGGCCGGGGAGCTGTTTTTT.

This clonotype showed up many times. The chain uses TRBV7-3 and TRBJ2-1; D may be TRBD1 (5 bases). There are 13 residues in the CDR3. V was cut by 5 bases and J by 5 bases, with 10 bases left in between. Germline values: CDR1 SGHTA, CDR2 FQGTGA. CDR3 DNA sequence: TGTGCCAGCAGCCTAGGGGCGCACAATGAGCAGTTCTTC. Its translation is CASSLGAHNEQFF.

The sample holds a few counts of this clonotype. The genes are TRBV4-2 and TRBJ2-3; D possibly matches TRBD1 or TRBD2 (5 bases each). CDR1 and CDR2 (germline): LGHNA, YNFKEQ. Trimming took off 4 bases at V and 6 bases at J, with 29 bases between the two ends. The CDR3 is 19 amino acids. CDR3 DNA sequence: TGTGCCAGCAGCCTACCCAGGGCGGACGGGGCCCCAGGAGTGGATACGCAGTATTTT. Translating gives CASSLPRADGAPGVDTQYF.

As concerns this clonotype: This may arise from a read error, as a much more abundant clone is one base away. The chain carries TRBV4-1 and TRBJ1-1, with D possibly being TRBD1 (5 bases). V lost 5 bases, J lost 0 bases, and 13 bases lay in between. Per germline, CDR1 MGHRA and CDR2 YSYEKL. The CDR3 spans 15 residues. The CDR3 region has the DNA TGCGCCAGCAGCGAAGGGACGGAGATGAACACTGAAGCTTTCTTT. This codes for CASSEGTEMNTEAFF.

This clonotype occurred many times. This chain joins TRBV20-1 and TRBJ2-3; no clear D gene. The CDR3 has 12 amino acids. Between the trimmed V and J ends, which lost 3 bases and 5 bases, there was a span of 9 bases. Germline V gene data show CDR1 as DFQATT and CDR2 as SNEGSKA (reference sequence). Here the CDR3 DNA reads TGCAGTGCTAGTGGTGGGTTAGATACGCAGTATTTT. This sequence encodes CSASGGLDTQYF.

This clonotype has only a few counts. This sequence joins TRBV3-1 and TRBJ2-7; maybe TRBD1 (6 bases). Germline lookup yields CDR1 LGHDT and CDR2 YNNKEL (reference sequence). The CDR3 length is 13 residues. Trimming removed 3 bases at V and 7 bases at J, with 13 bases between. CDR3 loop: CASSHLSGEEQYF. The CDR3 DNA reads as TGTGCCAGCAGCCATCTGTCAGGGGAAGAGCAGTACTTC.

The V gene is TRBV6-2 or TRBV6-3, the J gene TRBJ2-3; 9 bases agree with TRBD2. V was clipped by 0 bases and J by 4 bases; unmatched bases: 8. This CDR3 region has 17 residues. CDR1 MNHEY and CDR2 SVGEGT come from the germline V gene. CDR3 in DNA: TGTGCCAGCAGTTACTCGAGGATAGCGGGAGTCTCAGATACGCAGTATTTT. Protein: CASSYSRIAGVSDTQYF.

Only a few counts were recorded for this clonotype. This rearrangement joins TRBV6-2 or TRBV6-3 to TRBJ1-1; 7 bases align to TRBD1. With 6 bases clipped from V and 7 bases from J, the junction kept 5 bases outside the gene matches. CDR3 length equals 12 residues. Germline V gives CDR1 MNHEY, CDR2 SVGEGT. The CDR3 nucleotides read TGTGCCAGCAGCATGGACAGGTTTGAAGCTTTCTTT. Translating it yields CASSMDRFEAFF.

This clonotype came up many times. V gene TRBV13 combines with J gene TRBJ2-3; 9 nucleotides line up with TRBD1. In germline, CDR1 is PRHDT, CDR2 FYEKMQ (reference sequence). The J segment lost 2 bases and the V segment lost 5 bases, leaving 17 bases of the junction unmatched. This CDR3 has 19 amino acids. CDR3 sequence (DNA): TGTGCCAGCAGCGCAGTCCCGGGACAGGGTGAGGATAACACAGATACGCAGTATTTT. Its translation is CASSAVPGQGEDNTDTQYF.

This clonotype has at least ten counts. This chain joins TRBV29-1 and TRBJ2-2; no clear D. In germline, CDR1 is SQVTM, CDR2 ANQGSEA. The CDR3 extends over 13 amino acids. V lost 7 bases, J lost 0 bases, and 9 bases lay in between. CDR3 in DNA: TGCAGCGCCGCACCCTCGAACACCGGGGAGCTGTTTTTT. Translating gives CSAAPSNTGELFF.

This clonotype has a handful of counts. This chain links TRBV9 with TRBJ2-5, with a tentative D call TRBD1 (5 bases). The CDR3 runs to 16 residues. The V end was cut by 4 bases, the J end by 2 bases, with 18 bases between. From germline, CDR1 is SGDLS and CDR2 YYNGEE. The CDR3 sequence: CASSSPDGHVQETQYF. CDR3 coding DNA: TGTGCCAGCAGCTCACCCGACGGACATGTACAAGAGACCCAGTACTTC.

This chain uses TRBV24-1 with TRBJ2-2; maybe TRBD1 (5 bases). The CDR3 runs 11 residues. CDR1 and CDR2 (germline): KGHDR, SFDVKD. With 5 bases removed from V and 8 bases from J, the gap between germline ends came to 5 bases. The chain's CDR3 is CATSGQGELFF. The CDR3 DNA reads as TGTGCCACCAGTGGACAGGGGGAGCTGTTTTTT.

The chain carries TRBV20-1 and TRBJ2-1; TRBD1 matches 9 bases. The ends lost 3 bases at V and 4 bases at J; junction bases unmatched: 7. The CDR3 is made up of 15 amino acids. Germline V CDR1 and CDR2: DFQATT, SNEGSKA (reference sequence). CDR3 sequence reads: CSARAGTGLYNEQFF. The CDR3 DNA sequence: TGCAGTGCTAGGGCCGGGACAGGGTTGTACAATGAGCAGTTCTTC.

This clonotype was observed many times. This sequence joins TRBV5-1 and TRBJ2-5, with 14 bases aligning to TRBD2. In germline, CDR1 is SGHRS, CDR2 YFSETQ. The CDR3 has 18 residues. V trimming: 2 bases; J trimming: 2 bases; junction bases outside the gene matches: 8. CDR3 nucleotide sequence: TGCGCCAGCAGCTTCCGACTAGCGGGGGGGCCCGGTCAAGAGACCCAGTACTTC. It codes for CASSFRLAGGPGQETQYF. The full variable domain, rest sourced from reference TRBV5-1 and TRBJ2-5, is KAGVTQTPRYLIKTRGQQVTLSCSPISGHRSVSWYQQTPGQGLQFLFEYFSETQRNKGNFPGRFSGRQFSNSRSEMNVSTLELGDSALYLCASSFRLAGGPGQETQYFGPGTRLLVL.

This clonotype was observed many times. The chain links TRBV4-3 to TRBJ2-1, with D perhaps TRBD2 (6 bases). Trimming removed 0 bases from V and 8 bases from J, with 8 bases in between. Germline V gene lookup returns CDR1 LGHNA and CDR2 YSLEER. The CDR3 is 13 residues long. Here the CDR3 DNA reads TGCGCCAGCAGCCAAGATTGGGGGGATGAGCAGTTCTTC. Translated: CASSQDWGDEQFF.